This TCR beta chain was sequenced during a study of cytomegalovirus exposure and HLA in healthy donors. Germline V lookup: CDR1 MNHEY, CDR2 SMNVEV (reference sequence). V was clipped by 4 bases and J by 3 bases; unmatched bases: 4. The CDR3 contains 14 residues. Produced via immunoSEQ multiplex PCR; TCRdb's table is partial and in-frame only. This table holds 100,000 to 150,000 clones, around 94% found once. The source is a young woman in good health and CMV-seronegative. The J gene is TRBJ1-1, the V gene TRBV27; TRBD1 agrees at 8 bases. Sequencing was carried out using PBMCs. The CDR3 DNA sequence: TGTGCCAGCAGTTGGACAGGGCAGGACACTGAAGCTTTCTTT. Translation: CASSWTGQDTEAFF.